This T cell receptor (beta chain) was sequenced for a study of shared clonotypes between healthy human individuals. Study summary: The cohort comprised a couple of women and a few men. Their ages spanned 18 to 49 years. Used for every donor were three CD4 naive, three CD4 memory, two CD8 naive and one CD8 memory plate.

Points from the study as a whole: Larger richness was generally estimated for naive than memory subsets.

For this clone: What it recognizes is unknown.

CDR3 length: 13 residues. Germline V CDR1 and CDR2: MGHDK, SYGVNS. Trimming removed 6 bases at V and 7 bases at J, with 14 bases between. Generated by immunoSEQ multiplex PCR, the TCRdb table keeps only in-frame clones and is missing some. In the table there are around 750,000 clones, 74% of which are singletons. The chain couples TRBV25-1 to TRBJ2-3; D may correspond to TRBD1 or TRBD2 (5 bases each). The source material was memory CD4+ T cells sorted from blood. Specified subset: CD45RA-negative fraction. This clonotype was obtained from a woman aged 25-40 years in good health. This CDR3 reads CASRTGQDHTQYF. The CDR3 bases are TGTGCCAGCAGGACGGGGCAGGATCATACGCAGTATTTT.